The rows below give T cell receptor beta chains drawn from one sample of a study of control samples from healthy donors and cancer patients. Clones were sequenced by immunoSEQ multiplex PCR, and TCRdb holds only the in-frame ones, with some missing. Here the sample spans about 44,000 clones, over 65% being singletons. Input material: formalin-fixed, paraffin-embedded tissue. The origin of the receptors is a male donor with melanoma. Both conserved end residues are part of each CDR3. A D gene is named only where the DNA matches it firmly.

J gene: TRBJ2-7; V gene: TRBV6-5; D gene: .; CDR3 protein: CAAEGRRYEQYF
J gene: TRBJ2-5; V gene: TRBV7-2; D gene: .; CDR3 protein: CASSLAGGEQETQYF
J gene: TRBJ2-5; V gene: TRBV7-8; D gene: .; CDR3 protein: CASSLADGSGETQYF
J gene: TRBJ1-4; V gene: TRBV2; D gene: TRBD1; CDR3 protein: CASSFPRDRGRRSNEKLFF
J gene: TRBJ1-4; V gene: TRBV29-1; D gene: .; CDR3 protein: CSAYYEKLFF
J gene: TRBJ2-7; V gene: TRBV6-5; D gene: .; CDR3 protein: CASRPGTQSSYEQYF
J gene: TRBJ1-2; V gene: TRBV4-1; D gene: .; CDR3 protein: CASSLYTGQNYGYTF
J gene: TRBJ1-5; V gene: TRBV2; D gene: TRBD1; CDR3 protein: CASDRGGNNQPQHF
J gene: TRBJ2-2; V gene: TRBV10-3; D gene: TRBD1; CDR3 protein: CAISPGTDPGELFF
J gene: TRBJ2-5; V gene: TRBV11-2; D gene: .; CDR3 protein: CASSHFGLGQGTQYF
J gene: TRBJ1-2; V gene: TRBV9; D gene: .; CDR3 protein: CASSAAGTAYGYTF
J gene: TRBJ1-1; V gene: TRBV14; D gene: .; CDR3 protein: CASSPVGDLDTEAFF
J gene: TRBJ2-4; V gene: TRBV28; D gene: .; CDR3 protein: CASSLGGAKNIQYF
J gene: TRBJ1-6; V gene: TRBV14; D gene: .; CDR3 protein: CASGRSGGSYNSPLHF
J gene: TRBJ2-1; V gene: TRBV10-2; D gene: TRBD2; CDR3 protein: CASFSGGNNEQFF
J gene: TRBJ2-3; V gene: TRBV7-2; D gene: .; CDR3 protein: CASSLAGFTDTQYF
J gene: TRBJ1-5; V gene: TRBV28; D gene: .; CDR3 protein: CASSSWELNQPQHF
J gene: TRBJ2-1; V gene: TRBV5-1; D gene: .; CDR3 protein: CASSSGTAHNEQFF
J gene: TRBJ2-3; V gene: TRBV10-1; D gene: TRBD2; CDR3 protein: CANSDRLAGGRTDTQYF
J gene: TRBJ2-2; V gene: TRBV10-1; D gene: .; CDR3 protein: CASNPGTTGELFF
J gene: TRBJ2-5; V gene: TRBV7-9; D gene: .; CDR3 protein: CASSFSGWETQYF
J gene: TRBJ2-2; V gene: TRBV9; D gene: TRBD1; CDR3 protein: CASSGQGAGNTGELFF
J gene: TRBJ2-1; V gene: TRBV29-1; D gene: .; CDR3 protein: CSVEAPRSSSYNEQFF
J gene: TRBJ2-7; V gene: TRBV2; D gene: .; CDR3 protein: CASTQPNSYEQYF
J gene: TRBJ1-5; V gene: TRBV5-1; D gene: .; CDR3 protein: CASSLMGEDQPQHF
J gene: TRBJ1-1; V gene: TRBV15; D gene: .; CDR3 protein: CATSTTFRMNTEAFF
J gene: TRBJ2-5; V gene: TRBV6-5; D gene: .; CDR3 protein: CASSGTAPGIETQYF
J gene: TRBJ2-5; V gene: TRBV6-6; D gene: .; CDR3 protein: CASSYSLIETQYF
J gene: TRBJ2-3; V gene: TRBV3-1/TRBV3-2; D gene: .; CDR3 protein: CASSQPPSADTQYF
J gene: TRBJ2-5; V gene: TRBV24-1; D gene: .; CDR3 protein: CATSDLGGTVETQYF
J gene: TRBJ2-1; V gene: TRBV20-1; D gene: TRBD1; CDR3 protein: CSASGTGTGSYNEQFF
J gene: TRBJ2-1; V gene: TRBV10-3; D gene: .; CDR3 protein: CAISESGPVAFF
J gene: TRBJ2-6; V gene: TRBV18; D gene: .; CDR3 protein: CASSLGLAGANVLTF
J gene: TRBJ1-1; V gene: TRBV20-1; D gene: .; CDR3 protein: CKLETEAFF
J gene: TRBJ2-1; V gene: TRBV15; D gene: TRBD1; CDR3 protein: CATSRDYRGRLSYNEQFF
J gene: TRBJ2-7; V gene: TRBV9; D gene: .; CDR3 protein: CASSVEGVQDEQYF
J gene: TRBJ2-7; V gene: TRBV6-1; D gene: .; CDR3 protein: CASSEGGSYEQYF
J gene: TRBJ2-7; V gene: TRBV27; D gene: .; CDR3 protein: CASSLDGFSYEQYF
J gene: TRBJ2-7; V gene: TRBV10-1; D gene: TRBD1; CDR3 protein: CAWGWDRGPIFAQYF
J gene: TRBJ2-1; V gene: TRBV7-5; D gene: .; CDR3 protein: CARSLASRSRSAVWFF
J gene: TRBJ2-1; V gene: TRBV18; D gene: .; CDR3 protein: CASSPRGRLAPSSYNEQFF
J gene: TRBJ2-3; V gene: TRBV7-9; D gene: .; CDR3 protein: CASSLADSSQQTDTQYF
J gene: TRBJ2-1; V gene: TRBV19; D gene: TRBD2; CDR3 protein: CASSIGRAGVAYNEQFF
J gene: TRBJ1-3; V gene: TRBV4-1; D gene: .; CDR3 protein: CASTGLGSGNTIYF
J gene: TRBJ2-7; V gene: TRBV9; D gene: TRBD1; CDR3 protein: CASSAGQGLGEQYF
J gene: TRBJ2-7; V gene: TRBV11-2; D gene: .; CDR3 protein: CASSLGWARSSYEQYF
J gene: TRBJ2-4; V gene: TRBV2; D gene: .; CDR3 protein: CASSVGLAKNIQYF
J gene: TRBJ1-3; V gene: TRBV10-2; D gene: .; CDR3 protein: CATQDTQATGNTIYF
J gene: TRBJ2-5; V gene: TRBV2; D gene: .; CDR3 protein: CASSDRGKETQYF
J gene: TRBJ1-2; V gene: TRBV4-2; D gene: .; CDR3 protein: CASSQDPQVGYGYTF
J gene: TRBJ2-4; V gene: TRBV3-1/TRBV3-2; D gene: .; CDR3 protein: CASSQDPSRSIQYF
J gene: TRBJ2-4; V gene: TRBV6-1; D gene: TRBD1; CDR3 protein: CASSAQGASSQNIQYF